The sequence of this T cell receptor beta chain was determined in a study of CD8 T cells in ankylosing spondylitis. Study-level findings and limits: What appeared characteristic of ankylosing spondylitis blood was a TCR beta motif of eight highly homologous variants.

Quantitative 5'-RACE was performed with molecular barcodes, and it yielded the TCR beta libraries. TCRdb analysed the 5' RACE reads with MiXCR anew, one entry per CDR3 protein. The sample carries about 700,000 distinct CDR3 sequences, around 19% recorded once. The CDR3 has 16 residues. V was clipped by 5 bases and J by 6 bases; unmatched bases: 11. CDR1 and CDR2 (germline): MDHEN, SYDVKM. This clonotype showed up just a few times. Its specificity is not known. The sequence was obtained from a male donor with ankylosing spondylitis. This sequence joins TRBV28 and TRBJ2-7; 12 bases are shared with TRBD2. The sample taken for sequencing was blood, either unsorted or a sorted T cell fraction (not recorded which). The CDR3 sequence is CASSTRTSGTRIEQYF. CDR3 DNA: TGTGCCAGCAGTACTCGGACTAGCGGGACCCGCATCGAGCAGTACTTC. The full variable domain, rest sourced from reference TRBV28 and TRBJ2-7, is DVKVTQSSRYLVKRTGEKVFLECVQDMDHENMFWYRQDPGLGLRLIYFSYDVKMKEKGDIPEGYSVSREKKERFSLILESASTNQTSMYLCASSTRTSGTRIEQYFGPGTRLTVT.